This T cell receptor (beta chain) was recovered during a study of response to subunit inactivated influenza vaccine. Whole-study results and caveats: The study's authors posited that every seasonal influenza vaccination enlists few new T cells.

In regard to this clonotype: Its matching antigen is unknown.

TCRdb reprocessed the RT-PCR reads via MiXCR and lists one record per CDR3 protein. Altogether about 520,000 distinct CDR3 sequences are present, under 8.5% being singletons, with the ten largest covering around 13%. This CDR3 contains 15 residues. The V and J ends lost 9 bases and 0 bases respectively, with 17 bases between them. V and J are TRBV12-3 or TRBV12-4 and TRBJ1-1; possibly TRBD1 for D (5 bases). The sequenced sample was PBMCs from blood, obtained less than 30 months after vaccination. This TCR came from a man aged 50 to 75 who received an inactivated influenza vaccine. The CDR3 loop is CASKKDGHMNTEAFF. CDR3 nucleotides: TGTGCCAGTAAGAAGGACGGACACATGAACACTGAAGCTTTCTTT.